This T cell receptor beta chain was retrieved from a study of cytomegalovirus exposure and HLA in healthy donors. This CDR3 region has 16 residues. The germline CDR1 and CDR2 sequences are MDHEN and SYDVKM. Trimming removed 5 bases from V and 2 bases from J, with 18 bases in between. Primers included in the PCR were 60 Vbeta and 13 Jbeta primers. The assay was immunoSEQ multiplex PCR, and TCRdb's table has in-frame clones only and misses some. In all, the sample yields about 140,000 clones. General observations from the study: Differences between HLA loci emerged in a later analysis of TCR association rates, with DRB1 most and HLA-C fewest. In an earlier analysis, in fewer than 700 donors, most V segments appeared productive either ~87% or ~30% of the time. It was reported in a later analysis that an Asian-associated ancestry cluster showed fewer N-insertions than the 666-donor mean. Later genetic work tied a missense DCLRE1C variant to beta-chain V and J trimming.

A remark on this clone: Its target is not known.

Material for sequencing was PBMCs. The sequence came from a man aged 40-50 years in good health and CMV-seronegative. The chain joins TRBV28 to TRBJ1-2; D unclear. CDR3 DNA: TGTGCCAGCAGTCTCGGGTCCGACCCCGGCAACTATGGCTACACCTTC. It translates to CASSLGSDPGNYGYTF.